This T cell receptor beta chain is from a study of regulatory T cells in long-lasting Graves disease (dated by TCRdb to the early 2020s). About the full investigation: Patients with newly diagnosed Graves' disease had been on antithyroid drugs for under 3 months. Patients with persistent Graves' disease were compared with patients with newly diagnosed Graves' disease using TCR sequencing and RNA sequencing of peripheral blood. The study was registered as a clinical trial and conducted in China. A total of roughly 35 samples underwent TCR sequencing: around 13 from persistent and 20 from newly diagnosed Graves' disease patients.

As concerns this clonotype: This clone's antigen is unknown. Base qualities were left out, and no much larger clone turns up one base away.

Overall results and qualifications from the work: The study examined only peripheral blood because the primary lesion, thyroid tissue, could not be accessed. More public clonotypes were shared among persistent patients (around 3,000) than among newly diagnosed patients (966). TRBV28, TRBJ1-2 and TRBJ2-5 were preferentially used in persistent disease, while TRBV20-1 and TRBJ2-1 were favored in newly diagnosed disease. Persistent Graves' disease patients showed lower TCR Shannon entropy and fewer highly expanded clones than newly diagnosed patients, suggesting clonal expansion. Sequencing and analysis were restricted to the TCR beta chain. The small sample size was acknowledged by the authors as a limitation that may reduce accuracy.

The CDR3 covers 14 residues, taking in both the cysteine and the phenylalanine. The only DNA kept is the CDR3, 42 bases in frame from the first base. CDR1 and CDR2 (DFQATT, SNEGSKA) derive from the germline V gene (reference sequence). V and J are truncated by 2 bases and 7 bases respectively, leaving an intervening sequence of 14 bases. Libraries were prepared through multiplex PCR. Sequencing was performed on an Illumina HiSeq 4000. iRepertoire HTBI primers and Arm-PCR amplification of CDR3 regions were used to construct TCR beta libraries. Gel purification was performed on PCR products prior to sequencing. As for how the authors treated the data: Gene usage analysis of CDR3 amino acid clonotypes used the 62 TRBV and around 14 TRBJ segments found across samples. COPE and FqMerger were used to merge the filtered high-quality paired reads into contigs. BLAST was used to align contigs to IMGT TRBV, TRBD and TRBJ reference genes, with CDR3 defined following IMGT. Highly expanded clones were defined as clonotypes with a frequency above 0.1%. Shannon entropy was used to measure repertoire diversity, and the Gini coefficient was used to measure V-J evenness. A clonotype was considered public if more than one individual shared it. TCRdb reprocessed the public reads (quality trimming at Q25 with fastp, clone calling with MiXCR) and kept in-frame beta chains. CDR3 protein sequences are deduplicated, and each keeps its most common genes and DNA. It is TCRdb's table, rather than the study itself, that gives the V and J calls and clone size. For this sample there are roughly 440,000 distinct CDR3 sequences; about a sixth appear just once. The biggest ten clones account for around a quarter of the sample.

The time point label here, explained by the study, means: newly diagnosed GD, antithyroid drugs for less than 3 months. For both TCR sequencing and RNA sequencing, RNA was extracted from PBMCs in TRIzol. The diagnosis of Graves' disease was made according to American Thyroid Association guidelines. Patients for the study were recruited at an endocrinology department in Xi'an, China. Each patient gave 9 to 10 milliliters of peripheral blood, collected in an EDTA anticoagulant tube. Ficoll Paque Plus density gradient separation was used to isolate PBMCs, and no additional T cell sorting was done. An Agilent 2100 Bioanalyzer and agarose gel were used to check RNA quality, and a NanoDrop 2000 was used to measure RNA concentration. The data were also submitted as part of a second study, on T cells in Graves' hyperthyroidism and ophthalmopathy. From the second report: Graves' hyperthyroidism was defined as stable when no progression to ophthalmopathy occurred over 18 months of follow-up. Hyperthyroidism patients were newly diagnosed, had a disease duration of under 2 months, and were aged 18 to 65 years. Patients with uncontrolled infections, other autoimmune diseases, pregnancy or lactation were excluded. Clinical symptoms, serum thyroxine and TRAb, thyroid ultrasound, and orbital computed tomography formed the basis for the diagnoses. A first-round RT-PCR of the TCR CDR3 used the HTBI primer set with the Qiagen OneStep RT-PCR kit. Most expanded thyroid clonotypes (frequency above 0.001) were also detected in blood, a finding suggesting that blood repertoires may reflect thyroid immune responses. Ophthalmopathy was separated from stable hyperthyroidism by a 13 V-J signature model, with approximately 86% sensitivity and roughly 81% specificity obtained in cross-validation and 80%/75% obtained in testing. In validation, the model predicted progression to ophthalmopathy a median of roughly six months before onset, with 70% to 71% sensitivity and just under 75% specificity. A discovery cohort of about a hundred patients, roughly 45 with Graves' ophthalmopathy and 55 to 60 with stable Graves' hyperthyroidism, was used to find distinguishing TCR V-J signatures. Prospective prediction of ophthalmopathy was tested in an independent validation cohort consisting of 18 to 20 hyperthyroidism patients and approximately 16 patients who later progressed to ophthalmopathy. The roughly 91 discovery patients were randomly split 7:3 into training and test sets. In addition, the study compared T-cell repertoires in thyroid tissue and in blood from six Graves' hyperthyroidism patients. After sampling, hyperthyroidism patients received methimazole starting at 30 mg daily, and ophthalmopathy patients received high-dose intravenous methylprednisolone. Libraries were constructed in a second round of multiplex PCR, after which size selection and purification were performed. Libraries were sequenced paired-end with 100 bp reads on an Illumina HiSeq2000. SOAPnuke was used to process the raw data, with reads discarded if the reads contained adapters or uncalled bases, had a mean Phred below 15, or lacked an exact constant-primer or identifier match. COPE v1.2.5 was used to merge the high-quality paired reads, and each unique nucleotide sequence was defined as a clonotype. Clonotypes were aligned to IMGT TRBV, TRBD and TRBJ reference segments using MiTCR v1.1. Analysis was restricted to V-J combinations with a frequency above 0.0001, which covered roughly 99% of repertoires. The TCS score was defined as the ratio of F50 (clonal expansion) to E x V (chaos), calculated using BLOSUM62-based TCRdist between CDR3 peptides within each V-J. Welch's t-statistics and random forest reduced around 550 V-J features to 13, which were used in a naive Bayes classifier (R e1071). Sample size was not statistically predetermined, and investigators were not blinded to group allocation. According to the paper, TCR Vbeta CDR3 sequencing was carried out on around 140 peripheral blood samples, which came from 40 to 45 ophthalmopathy, 70 to 80 hyperthyroidism and about 17 progressor patients.

The specimen was peripheral blood mononuclear cells (PBMCs), collected at new diagnosis, from a patient treated with antithyroid drugs. The sequence joins TRBV20-1 to TRBJ2-2; the D gene may be TRBD1 or TRBD2, since each aligns over 5 bases. This TCR was recovered from a woman aged 18-30 years with Graves disease. Donor details come from another sample of the same person, matched by shared clones. The CDR3 corresponds to CSARQGPGRGELFF. The nucleotide sequence is TGCAGTGCTAGACAGGGACCCGGGCGCGGGGAGCTGTTTTTT.